This is a list of T cell receptor beta chains from one sample in a study of blood T cell repertoires in COVID-19. This table comes from immunoSEQ multiplex PCR, and its TCRdb copy is limited to in-frame clones, with some not included. Of about 130,000 clones listed, just under 85% are singletons. Specimen: PBMCs or T cells enriched from blood (not recorded which). The receptors stem from a man aged 45-65 years who had recovered from COVID-19. CDR3s include the opening cysteine and the closing phenylalanine or tryptophan. A D gene is named only where the DNA matches it firmly. A row's size may be missing; if present it is once, few, many or a size class.

.	few	TRBV28	19	TRBJ1-5	TGTGCCAGCAGCCGCAATAACCTTAGGAACAGGGTGGGCAATCAGCCCCAGCATTTT	CASSRNNLRNRVGNQPQHF
.	.	TRBV2	13	TRBJ1-1	TGTGCCAGCAGGGTCAGGATGAACACTGAAGCTTTCTTT	CASRVRMNTEAFF
TRBD1	.	TRBV12-5	19	TRBJ1-2	TGTGCTAGTGGTTTCTCAGACAGGGGTAAACGATTCGGGGCCGATGGCTACACCTTC	CASGFSDRGKRFGADGYTF
.	.	TRBV9	16	TRBJ1-1	TGTGCCAGCAGCGTAGATCCCCTGGGGCTTCGCACTGAAGCTTTCTTT	CASSVDPLGLRTEAFF
TRBD2	.	TRBV6-6	15	TRBJ2-2	TGTGCCAGCAGTTACCCGGGGGGGCACACCGGGGAGCTGTTTTTT	CASSYPGGHTGELFF
TRBD2	once	TRBV7-2	14	TRBJ2-1	TGTGCCAGCAGACACAGCGGGGGGCTCAATGAGCAGTTCTTC	CASRHSGGLNEQFF
.	.	TRBV2	11	TRBJ2-5	TGTGCCAGCAACAGGGTGGAGACCCAGTACTTC	CASNRVETQYF
.	.	TRBV6-5	13	TRBJ1-2	TGTGCCAGCACCTCAGGCGGGGTTCATGGCTACACCTTC	CASTSGGVHGYTF
.	.	TRBV27	14	TRBJ1-4	TGTGCCAGCACCGGAGGGGCAACTAATGAAAAACTGTTTTTT	CASTGGATNEKLFF
.	.	TRBV19	18	TRBJ1-5	TGTGCCAGTAGTTGGTGGAGGGGAAGACGTTATAGCAATCAGCCCCAGCATTTT	CASSWWRGRRYSNQPQHF
TRBD1	.	TRBV6-5	14	TRBJ2-7	TGTGCCAGCACATGGGGACAGGCTTCCTACGAGCAGTACTTC	CASTWGQASYEQYF
TRBD1	.	TRBV18	15	TRBJ2-7	TGTGCCAGCTCTCCAGGGGGCTTCAGCTCCTACGAGCAGTACTTC	CASSPGGFSSYEQYF
.	.	TRBV4-1	14	TRBJ1-6	TGCGCCAGCAGCCTCGGACAGTATAATTCACCCCTCCACTTT	CASSLGQYNSPLHF
.	.	TRBV28	15	TRBJ2-2	TGTGCCAGCAGTGCTTCGGGGGAGCGGACCGGGGAGCTGTTTTTT	CASSASGERTGELFF
TRBD1	few	TRBV6-2/TRBV6-3	14	TRBJ1-1	TGTGCCAGCAGTTATGGGCAGGGGGACACTGAAGCTTTCTTT	CASSYGQGDTEAFF
.	.	TRBV5-4	15	TRBJ1-1	TGTGCCAGCAGCTTACAATCCGGGGAGAACACTGAAGCTTTCTTT	CASSLQSGENTEAFF
.	.	TRBV6-2/TRBV6-3	13	TRBJ2-1	TGTGCCAGCAGCTCACACGCGGGGGCGGAGGCGTTCTTC	CASSSHAGAEAFF
.	.	TRBV7-2	14	TRBJ1-2	TGTGCCAGCAGCTTAGCGCGGGCAGACTATGGCTACACCTTC	CASSLARADYGYTF
.	.	TRBV3-1/TRBV3-2	13	TRBJ2-7	TGTGCCAGCAGCCAAGAGGGAGGAGAAGAGCAGTACTTC	CASSQEGGEEQYF
.	.	TRBV5-6	16	TRBJ1-2	TGTGCCAGCAGCTCGGACAGTAGTAAACCTAACTATGGCTACACCTTC	CASSSDSSKPNYGYTF
TRBD1	few	TRBV7-9	14	TRBJ1-1	TGTGCCAGCAGCATAAAGGGGGCGGGAACTGAAGCTTTCTTT	CASSIKGAGTEAFF
.	.	TRBV6-5	15	TRBJ1-2	TGTGCCAGCAGTTACCGGGGCAGGGAGGGCTATGGCTACACCTTC	CASSYRGREGYGYTF
.	.	TRBV11-2	15	TRBJ1-1	TGTGCCAGCAGCTTATGGGGGCCGGGGAACACTGAAGCTTTCTTT	CASSLWGPGNTEAFF
TRBD2	.	TRBV13	14	TRBJ2-1	TGTGCCAGCAGCCCAAGACTAGCTCACAATGAGCAGTTCTTC	CASSPRLAHNEQFF
.	.	TRBV5-1	16	TRBJ1-4	TGCGCCAGCAGCTTGGGGGGACATGCAACTAATGAAAAACTGTTTTTT	CASSLGGHATNEKLFF
TRBD1	.	TRBV6-5	15	TRBJ1-1	TGTGCCAGCAGACGGACAGGGGCTCTGAACACTGAAGCTTTCTTT	CASRRTGALNTEAFF
.	once	TRBV9	15	TRBJ2-6	TGTGCCAGCAGCGTCGCCGGGGCTGGGGCCAACGTCCTGACTTTC	CASSVAGAGANVLTF
TRBD1	.	TRBV7-2	14	TRBJ1-1	TGTGCCAGCAGCCTGGACAGGGGTGGAACTGAAGCTTTCTTT	CASSLDRGGTEAFF
.	few	TRBV3-1/TRBV3-2	16	TRBJ2-2	TGTGCCAGCAGCCAAGGCGCAAGAGGTTACACCGGGGAGCTGTTTTTT	CASSQGARGYTGELFF
TRBD1	.	TRBV28	15	TRBJ1-4	TGTGCCAGCAGTCTCCGGACAGGGCTTGATGGGAAACTGTTTTTT	CASSLRTGLDGKLFF
.	.	TRBV29-1	13	TRBJ2-7	.	CSVGVGRGASEYF
.	.	TRBV7-2	12	TRBJ1-2	TGTGCCAGCAGCATTCGACAGGTTGGCTACACCTTC	CASSIRQVGYTF
TRBD2	.	TRBV5-1	15	TRBJ2-1	TGCGCCAGCAGCTTAGGTCGGGGGGCCTACAATGAGCAGTTCTTC	CASSLGRGAYNEQFF
.	.	TRBV7-6	13	TRBJ1-1	TGTGCCAGCAGCTTCAGTCAACAAACTGAAGCTTTCTTT	CASSFSQQTEAFF
.	.	TRBV2	15	TRBJ2-2	TGTGCCAGCAGCCCCGGAGGGGCGAACACCGGGGAGCTGTTTTTT	CASSPGGANTGELFF
TRBD2	.	TRBV6-2/TRBV6-3	16	TRBJ2-3	TGTGCCAGCAGTTATATCGCGGGGGTTACCACAGATACGCAGTATTTT	CASSYIAGVTTDTQYF
.	once	TRBV7-2	14	TRBJ2-2	TGTGCCAGCAGACCGGGTCTGATCACCGGGGAGCTGTTTTTT	CASRPGLITGELFF
.	.	TRBV30	13	TRBJ1-2	TGTGCCTGGAGGCCGGGGGAAATCTATGGCTACACCTTC	CAWRPGEIYGYTF
.	few	TRBV6-1	14	TRBJ1-5	TGTGCCAGCAGTGAAAGGGCAGGGAATCAGCCCCAGCATTTT	CASSERAGNQPQHF
.	.	TRBV5-1	16	TRBJ2-3	TGCGCCAGCAGCTGGGCCGGGACATCTAGCACAGATACGCAGTATTTT	CASSWAGTSSTDTQYF
TRBD1	.	TRBV7-2	16	TRBJ2-7	TGTGCCAGCAGCTCGACCGGGACAGGGTTTTCCTACGAGCAGTACTTC	CASSSTGTGFSYEQYF
.	few	TRBV4-1	18	TRBJ2-6	TGCGCCAGCAGCCAGGCGGGGGCAAGGGGACCTGGGGCCAACGTCCTGACTTTC	CASSQAGARGPGANVLTF
TRBD2	.	TRBV7-2	17	TRBJ2-5	TGTGCCAGCAGCGCTTTGGCCGGCGGGGGACTCCAAGAGACCCAGTACTTC	CASSALAGGGLQETQYF
TRBD1	.	TRBV7-8	15	TRBJ1-5	TGTGCCAGCAGCCTTGGACAGGGTGGGGGCCAGCCCCAGCATTTT	CASSLGQGGGQPQHF